Presented here are 23 T cell receptor beta chains from one specimen sequenced in a study of regulatory T cells in long-lasting Graves disease. Library construction for TCR beta used iRepertoire HTBI primers and Arm-PCR of CDR3 regions. TCRdb itself ran the multiplex PCR reads through MiXCR, one entry per CDR3 protein. This table holds roughly 220,000 distinct CDR3 sequences, around 20% found once. Described time point: newly diagnosed GD, antithyroid drugs for less than 3 months. PBMC RNA served as the TCR library source. The material sequenced was peripheral blood mononuclear cells (PBMCs), taken at new diagnosis, from a patient treated with antithyroid drugs. These receptors all stem from a female donor with Graves disease.

This clonotype was recorded many times. The rearrangement uses TRBV7-2 and TRBJ2-2, with TRBD2 identical over 8 bases. CDR3 length: 14 amino acids. With 4 bases clipped from V and 8 bases from J, the junction kept 6 bases outside the gene matches. Germline CDR1 SGHTA, CDR2 FQGNSA. The DNA for the CDR3 is TGTGCCAGCAGCTCAAATCCTAGCGGGGGGGAGCTGTTTTTT. It is translated as CASSSNPSGGELFF.

This clonotype was seen repeatedly, ten times or more. J is TRBJ1-1 and V is TRBV11-3; D is ambiguous. The CDR3 is 12 residues long. Germline V gives CDR1 SGHNT, CDR2 YENEEA. V was cut by 2 bases and J by 8 bases, with 9 bases left in between. In DNA, the CDR3 is TGTGCCAGCAGCTTACAGGTCTCAGAAGCTTTCTTT. It specifies CASSLQVSEAFF.

This clonotype has ten or more counts. The chain couples TRBV6-1 to TRBJ2-5; D perhaps matches TRBD1 (6 bases). V dropped 6 bases and J dropped 0 bases, with 11 bases sitting between them. CDR3 length equals 14 residues. Per the germline V gene, CDR1 is MNHNS and CDR2 is SASEGT. The CDR3 nucleotides read TGTGCCAGCAGGACCGGGGACAACCAAGAGACCCAGTACTTC. Translating it yields CASRTGDNQETQYF.

This clonotype was counted at least ten times. This chain uses TRBV11-3 with TRBJ1-4; 9 positions match TRBD1. CDR1 and CDR2 (germline): SGHNT, YENEEA. The ends lost 5 bases at V and 7 bases at J; junction bases unmatched: 5. The CDR3 covers 14 residues. The CDR3 here is CASSTGQGSEKLFF. The CDR3 bases are TGTGCCAGCAGCACGGGACAGGGAAGTGAAAAACTGTTTTTT.

This clonotype has at least ten counts. V is TRBV5-1 and J is TRBJ2-1, with D perhaps TRBD2 (5 bases). Germline CDR1 and CDR2: SGHRS and YFSETQ. With 4 bases removed from V and 7 bases from J, the gap between germline ends came to 9 bases. The CDR3 has 12 amino acids. The CDR3 region is CASSALANEQFF. The DNA for the CDR3 is TGCGCCAGCAGCGCCCTAGCAAATGAGCAGTTCTTC.

A note on this clonotype: This may come from a read error, since a much larger clone is one base off. The V and J genes are TRBV2 and TRBJ2-7; possibly TRBD1 for D (5 bases). The CDR3 length is 14 residues. The ends were cut back, 3 bases at V and 0 bases at J, with 9 bases in the middle. Looked up from germline, CDR1 is SNHLY and CDR2 is FYNNEI. DNA for the CDR3: TGTGCCAGCAGTGATATAGACAGCTCCTACGAGCAGTACTTC. Translated, it gives CASSDIDSSYEQYF.

This clonotype appeared many times. The chain uses TRBV6-1 and TRBJ2-7; 9 bases fit TRBD1. The CDR3 covers 14 residues. Losses at the gene ends were 10 bases for V and 0 bases for J; bases not matched to a gene: 7. Germline V lookup: CDR1 MNHNS, CDR2 SASEGT. The CDR3 coding sequence is TGTGCCACACGGGGGGACAGGGTCTCCTACGAGCAGTACTTC. It specifies CATRGDRVSYEQYF.

In its sample, this clonotype was seen many times. The rearrangement links TRBV12-3 or TRBV12-4 to TRBJ2-1; 10 bases agree with TRBD2. CDR3 length: 14 amino acids. Trimming took 4 bases from V and 7 from J; bases not matched to a gene: 4. Written as DNA, the CDR3 is TGTGCCAGCAGTTGGACTAGCGGACAAAATGAGCAGTTCTTC. As protein: CASSWTSGQNEQFF.

This clonotype was observed a handful of times. This chain links TRBV2 with TRBJ1-1, with TRBD1 identical over 9 bases. The trim removed 5 bases at V and 8 bases at J, leaving 9 bases unmatched. The CDR3 totals 14 residues. Germline CDR1 reads SNHLY; CDR2 reads FYNNEI. Here the CDR3 DNA reads TGTGCCAGCAGTTCCGGGACAGGGTTCGTAGAAGCTTTCTTT. Translation: CASSSGTGFVEAFF.

A few counts support this clonotype. The rearrangement uses TRBV3-1 and TRBJ2-7, with a tentative D call TRBD2 (6 bases). In germline, CDR1 is LGHDT, CDR2 YNNKEL (reference sequence). V was cut by 2 bases and J by 6 bases, with 17 bases left in between. The CDR3 has 15 amino acids. CDR3 DNA sequence: TGTGCCAGCAGCCAATTTGCGGGATCAGAGCGCGAGCAGTACTTC. Its translation: CASSQFAGSEREQYF.

The genes are TRBV30 and TRBJ2-4, with TRBD1 matching over 9 bases. Germline trimming cut 1 base from V and 16 bases from J; bases unmatched to any gene: 17. This CDR3 spans 15 amino acids. CDR1 and CDR2 from the germline V gene are GTSNPN and SVGIG (reference sequence). CDR3 nucleotides: TGTGCCTGGAGTGGAGCTGGAGGACAGGGGACGGTGGAATACTTC. This codes for CAWSGAGGQGTVEYF.

This clonotype was observed a handful of times. The chain employs TRBV6-1 and TRBJ1-2; TRBD1 matches at 9 bases. V shed 6 bases and J 5 bases; nucleotides not matched to a gene: 4. Germline lookup yields CDR1 MNHNS and CDR2 SASEGT. The CDR3 sequence is 13 residues long. CDR3 loop: CASRTGGNYGYTF. Written as DNA, the CDR3 is TGTGCCAGCAGAACAGGGGGCAATTATGGCTACACCTTC.

About this clonotype itself: Given a much more abundant clone one base away, this may be a read error. The chain has TRBV6-1 and TRBJ2-5; 9 positions agree with TRBD1. Germline V lookup: CDR1 MNHNS, CDR2 SASEGT. Trimming cost V 8 bases and J 4 bases; bases outside gene matches: 11. The CDR3 covers 15 residues. DNA for the CDR3: TGTGCCAGCGCCGAACGGACAGGGGCACGAGAGACCCAGTACTTC. Translating gives CASAERTGARETQYF.

At least ten counts were recorded for this clonotype. The gene calls are TRBV7-3 and TRBJ2-7; the D is unclear. V dropped 5 bases and J dropped 3 bases, with 11 bases sitting between them. The CDR3 runs 13 residues. Germline values: CDR1 SGHTA, CDR2 FQGTGA. The DNA of the CDR3 is TGTGCCAGCAGCGAGAGTGCAGGCTACGAGCAGTACTTC. This codes for CASSESAGYEQYF.

V gene TRBV12-3 or TRBV12-4 combines with J gene TRBJ2-4; D might be TRBD2 (5 bases). V gave up 6 bases and J gave up 0 bases, with 15 bases separating them. The CDR3 has 16 amino acids. The CDR3 nucleotides read TGTGCCAGCAGCCGCGAGGCCGGGAAAGCCAAAAACATTCAGTACTTC. Amino acid sequence: CASSREAGKAKNIQYF.

The chain recombines TRBV28 with TRBJ2-3, with 14 bases fitting TRBD2. The CDR3 extends over 16 amino acids. Germline assignment: CDR1 MDHEN and CDR2 SYDVKM. Trimming cost V 4 bases and J 7 bases; bases outside gene matches: 7. CDR3 loop: CASSSPGTSGRNTQYF. CDR3 DNA: TGTGCCAGCAGTTCACCCGGGACTAGCGGGAGAAATACGCAGTATTTT.

This clonotype was seen repeatedly, ten times or more. J is TRBJ2-3 and V is TRBV6-2 or TRBV6-3; TRBD2 matches 8 bases. Germline CDR1 is MNHEY and CDR2 is SVGEGT. After removal of 4 bases from V and 5 bases from J, the junction contained 5 bases not matched to a gene. CDR3 size: 14 residues. CDR3 coding DNA: TGTGCCAGCAGTTTAGCGGGGCGGATAGATACGCAGTATTTT. It specifies CASSLAGRIDTQYF.

This clonotype has at least ten counts. This chain joins TRBV28 and TRBJ2-7; 9 nucleotides line up with TRBD1. V trimming: 3 bases; J trimming: 7 bases; junction bases outside the gene matches: 7. There are 14 residues in the CDR3. Germline CDR1 reads MDHEN; CDR2 reads SYDVKM. The CDR3 DNA is TGTGCCAGCAGTTTTGGGACAGGGCTCTGGGAGCAGTACTTC. Translation gives CASSFGTGLWEQYF.

This clonotype was detected ten times or more. The V call is TRBV12-3 or TRBV12-4, the J call TRBJ2-3; 9 positions match TRBD1. Losses at the gene ends were 5 bases for V and 2 bases for J; bases not matched to a gene: 2. CDR3 length: 14 residues. The CDR3, as DNA: TGTGCCAGCAGTCGGGACAGGGCCACAGATACGCAGTATTTT. This codes for CASSRDRATDTQYF.

There are many counts of this clonotype. The chain combines TRBV7-8 with TRBJ1-2; D is ambiguous. Trimming took off 0 bases at V and 4 bases at J, with 6 bases between the two ends. CDR3 length: 13 amino acids. The germline gives CDR1 SGHVS, CDR2 FQNEAQ. The CDR3 spells CASSLASSYGYTF. DNA of the CDR3: TGTGCCAGCAGCTTAGCATCCAGCTATGGCTACACCTTC. Full variable domain (outside the CDR3, taken from reference TRBV7-8 and TRBJ1-2): GAGVSQSPRYKVAKRGQDVALRCDPISGHVSLFWYQQALGQGPEFLTYFQNEAQLDKSGLPSDRFFAERPEGSVSTLKIQRTQQEDSAVYLCASSLASSYGYTFGSGTRLTVV.

This clonotype was seen at least ten times. The V call is TRBV18, the J call TRBJ2-3, with 10 bases matching TRBD1. CDR1 and CDR2 from the germline V gene are KGHSH and LQKENI. The CDR3 length is 16 residues. With V trimmed by 5 bases and J by 3 bases, 8 bases remained unmatched. Here the CDR3 reads CASSSIGQGGTDTQYF. The CDR3 bases are TGTGCCAGCTCATCGATCGGACAGGGGGGGACAGATACGCAGTATTTT.

This clonotype showed up many times. This chain links TRBV27 with TRBJ2-3; D not resolved. The CDR3 has 14 residues. Germline CDR1 and CDR2: MNHEY and SMNVEV (reference sequence). The V gene lost 3 bases and the J gene lost 2 bases, with 9 bases spanning the gap. For the CDR3, the DNA is TGTGCCAGCAGTTTGCGACGCCACACAGATACGCAGTATTTT. Residues: CASSLRRHTDTQYF.

This clonotype has just a few counts. This chain uses TRBV9 with TRBJ2-7; 13 nucleotides align to TRBD2. The CDR3 runs to 17 residues. Germline V CDR1 and CDR2: SGDLS, YYNGEE. Trimming at V came to 0 bases and at J to 4 bases, leaving 7 bases not matched to a gene. CDR3 nucleotide sequence: TGTGCCAGCAGCGTAGCCACTAGCGGGAGGGCCGGGTACGAGCAGTACTTC. Its translation is CASSVATSGRAGYEQYF.